A single sample is the source of the 29 T cell receptor beta chains below, sequenced in a study of a mutant IDH1 vaccine in newly diagnosed glioma. Time point here: baseline, week 1 (first vaccination visit). Treatment defined: pre-vaccination baseline after standard-of-care therapy. Assay used: immunoSEQ multiplex PCR; TCRdb lists only in-frame clones, some missing. The table includes 70,000 to 100,000 clones, over 75% detected once. This specimen consisted of PBMCs, obtained from a glioma patient treated with radiotherapy, temozolomide or both. The receptor set was obtained from a man in his forties or fifties with glioma. Some clones in this sample may be carry-over from other donors' samples.

The J gene is TRBJ1-5, the V gene TRBV4-1; 7 bases map to TRBD1. The CDR3 runs 15 residues. Germline-derived CDR1 and CDR2 are MGHRA and YSYEKL. With V trimmed by 4 bases and J by 2 bases, 5 bases remained unmatched. The CDR3 is CASSRDGQGNQPQHF. The CDR3 DNA follows: TGCGCCAGCAGCCGGGACGGACAGGGCAATCAGCCCCAGCATTTT.

In this sample, this clone turned up a few times. The chain employs TRBV30 and TRBJ1-1; possible D gene TRBD1, 5 bases. Germline CDR1 reads GTSNPN; CDR2 reads SVGIG (reference sequence). The CDR3 has 14 amino acids. Trimming stripped 5 bases from V and 3 bases from J, with 16 bases between. The CDR3 DNA reads TGTGCCTGGTCGGCCGGGACGGATTACACTGAAGCTTTCTTT. The encoded protein is CAWSAGTDYTEAFF.

The chain uses TRBV6-6 and TRBJ2-7; 10 bases match TRBD2. Trimming at V came to 2 bases and at J to 1 base, leaving 5 bases not matched to a gene. Germline V gives CDR1 MNHNY, CDR2 SVGAGI (reference sequence). The CDR3 is 16 residues long. The CDR3 sequence is CASSYRASGGSYEQYF. The CDR3 DNA reads TGTGCCAGCAGTTACAGGGCTAGCGGGGGTTCCTACGAGCAGTACTTC.

The chain uses TRBV14 and TRBJ1-2; weak D call: TRBD1 (5 bases). Trimming pared 4 bases from V and 5 bases from J, leaving 11 bases between. The germline V gene encodes CDR1 SGHDN and CDR2 FVKESK. The CDR3 is 13 residues long. CDR3 nucleotide sequence: TGTGCCAGCAGCCCAAACGAGGGGTATGGCTACACCTTC. Residues: CASSPNEGYGYTF.

This sequence joins TRBV7-9 and TRBJ2-5; D possibly corresponds to TRBD2 (6 bases). V was pared by 7 bases and J by 4 bases, with 13 bases between. Germline V gene lookup returns CDR1 SEHNR and CDR2 FQNEAQ (reference sequence). CDR3 size: 13 residues. The DNA of the CDR3 is TGTGCCAGCATGGAGGGGTGGAGAGAGACCCAGTACTTC. It specifies CASMEGWRETQYF.

The V and J genes are TRBV4-1 and TRBJ2-7, with TRBD2 identical over 8 bases. The CDR3 sequence is 15 residues long. Germline V gene data show CDR1 as MGHRA and CDR2 as YSYEKL. Unmatched junction bases numbered 7, after V lost 4 bases and J lost 2 bases. CDR3 bases: TGCGCCAGCAGCCGGTCAGCGGGGGCCACCTACGAGCAGTACTTC. It specifies CASSRSAGATYEQYF.

J is TRBJ2-7 and V is TRBV2, with no clear D. This CDR3 is 12 amino acids long. V was shortened by 3 bases and J by 6 bases, with 9 bases between the two germline ends. Germline values: CDR1 SNHLY, CDR2 FYNNEI. Written as DNA, the CDR3 is TGTGCCAGCAGTGATGATGTTCGCGAGCAGTACTTC. Translated, it gives CASSDDVREQYF.

This chain uses TRBV29-1 with TRBJ1-2; no firm D call. V was clipped by 4 bases and J by 1 base, with 10 bases between them. The germline V gene has CDR1 SQVTM and CDR2 ANQGSEA. The CDR3 is made up of 13 amino acids. The CDR3, as DNA: TGCAGCGTTGTCTCGCGGTTTAACTATGGCTACACCTTC. Residues: CSVVSRFNYGYTF. The full variable domain, completed using reference TRBV29-1 and TRBJ1-2, is SAVISQKPSRDICQRGTSLTIQCQVDSQVTMMFWYRQQPGQSLTLIATANQGSEATYESGFVIDKFPISRPNLTFSTLTVSNMSPEDSSIYLCSVVSRFNYGYTFGSGTRLTVV.

This chain joins TRBV27 and TRBJ2-7; D not resolved. The germline gives CDR1 MNHEY, CDR2 SMNVEV (reference sequence). Between the trimmed V and J ends, which lost 5 bases and 2 bases, there was a span of 7 bases. This CDR3 region has 12 residues. CDR3 region: CASSRLPYEQYF. For the CDR3, the DNA is TGTGCCAGCAGTAGGCTCCCCTACGAGCAGTACTTC.

The chain links TRBV5-6 to TRBJ2-7; D is uncertain. CDR1 SGHDT and CDR2 YYEEEE come from the germline V gene. CDR3 length: 15 residues. The ends were cut back, 4 bases at V and 0 bases at J, with 14 bases in the middle. CDR3 in amino acids: CASSPSLGISYEQYF. CDR3 nucleotide sequence: TGTGCCAGCAGCCCCTCGTTAGGGATCTCCTACGAGCAGTACTTC.

This clone was counted between two and nine times. The rearrangement joins TRBV7-8 to TRBJ2-7; TRBD2 matches 9 bases. The CDR3 covers 14 residues. Trimming removed 5 bases from V and 1 base from J; junction bases left unmatched: 3. CDR1 and CDR2 from the germline V gene are SGHVS and FQNEAQ. CDR3 in amino acids: CASSPSGGSYEQYF. The CDR3 bases are TGTGCCAGCAGCCCCAGCGGGGGGTCCTACGAGCAGTACTTC.

The rearrangement links TRBV5-1 to TRBJ2-7; D may match TRBD1 or TRBD2 (5 bases each). Between the trimmed V and J ends, which lost 6 bases and 0 bases, there was a span of 16 bases. Per germline, CDR1 SGHRS and CDR2 YFSETQ. This CDR3 comprises 15 residues. The CDR3 nucleotides read TGCGCCAGCACCCTATACCCAGGGAGCTCCTACGAGCAGTACTTC. It encodes CASTLYPGSSYEQYF.

The J gene is TRBJ2-5, the V gene TRBV2, with TRBD1 identical over 8 bases. Germline trimming cut 2 bases from V and 4 bases from J; bases unmatched to any gene: 6. The CDR3 totals 15 residues. The V gene's germline CDR1 is SNHLY and CDR2 FYNNEI. For the CDR3, the DNA is TGTGCCAGCAGTGAAATGGGACAGGAGGGAGAGACCCAGTACTTC. It is translated as CASSEMGQEGETQYF.

The chain couples TRBV10-3 to TRBJ2-7; D not resolved. Germline loops: CDR1 ENHRY, CDR2 SYGVKD. V lost 8 bases to trimming and J lost 2 bases, with 16 bases between them. CDR3 length equals 14 residues. The CDR3 sequence: CAIPSRYLAYEQYF. The CDR3, as DNA: TGTGCCATCCCCTCCCGGTACCTAGCCTACGAGCAGTACTTC.

The chain joins TRBV5-6 to TRBJ1-1, with a weak D call TRBD1 (5 bases). The CDR3 covers 16 residues. V was cut by 4 bases and J by 4 bases, with 20 bases left in between. The germline V gene encodes CDR1 SGHDT and CDR2 YYEEEE. In nucleotides, the CDR3 is TGTGCCAGCAGCCCGCTGGATGGGGCGCGAGGCACTGAAGCTTTCTTT. It yields the protein CASSPLDGARGTEAFF.

The chain uses TRBV6-6 and TRBJ2-7; D may be TRBD1 (5 bases). The CDR3 loop spans 15 amino acids. The germline CDR1 and CDR2 sequences are MNHNY and SVGAGI (reference sequence). V lost 4 bases, J lost 0 bases, and 13 bases lay in between. As DNA, the CDR3 is TGTGCCAGCAGTTCCACGGACAAGAGCTCCTACGAGCAGTACTTC. It specifies CASSSTDKSSYEQYF.

In DNA form, the CDR3 reads TGCGCCAGCAGCCAAGGTTTGCGGGGGGGCCCCCAAGAGACCCAGTACTTC. Translating gives CASSQGLRGGPQETQYF. This rearrangement joins TRBV4-1 to TRBJ2-5; 9 bases agree with TRBD2. The germline CDR1 and CDR2 sequences are MGHRA and YSYEKL. V lost 1 base, J lost 1 base, and 7 bases stayed unmatched. CDR3 length: 17 residues.

This clone has just one count. CDR3 DNA: TGTGCCAGCGAAGTCCTCCGGGGCTACACCTTC. Translating it yields CASEVLRGYTF. The rearrangement links TRBV2 to TRBJ1-2, with D unresolved. The CDR3 totals 11 residues. Germline loops: CDR1 SNHLY, CDR2 FYNNEI. V was trimmed by 8 bases and J by 8 bases, leaving 12 bases between them. The full variable domain, in which reference TRBV2 and TRBJ1-2 provide the parts outside the CDR3, is EPEVTQTPSHQVTQMGQEVILRCVPISNHLYFYWYRQILGQKVEFLVSFYNNEISEKSEIFDDQFSVERPDGSNFTLKIRSTKLEDSAMYFCASEVLRGYTFGSGTRLTVV.

The rearrangement links TRBV19 to TRBJ1-1; no firm D call. The CDR3 contains 13 residues. V was cut by 7 bases and J by 3 bases, with 12 bases left in between. Per the germline V gene, CDR1 is LNHDA and CDR2 is SQIVND (reference sequence). As DNA, the CDR3 is TGTGCCAGTACCAAAACTGGGTACACTGAAGCTTTCTTT. Protein: CASTKTGYTEAFF.

The gene calls are TRBV2 and TRBJ1-6; D not certain. The CDR3 totals 13 residues. V lost 1 base, J lost 4 bases, and 2 bases lay in between. CDR1 is SNHLY, CDR2 FYNNEI, per germline. CDR3 sequence reads: CASSEGYNSPLHF. CDR3 nucleotide sequence: TGTGCCAGCAGTGAAGGGTATAATTCACCCCTCCACTTT. The whole variable domain, filled in from reference TRBV2 and TRBJ1-6, reads EPEVTQTPSHQVTQMGQEVILRCVPISNHLYFYWYRQILGQKVEFLVSFYNNEISEKSEIFDDQFSVERPDGSNFTLKIRSTKLEDSAMYFCASSEGYNSPLHFGNGTRLTVT.

This clone was seen only once. The J gene is TRBJ1-5, the V gene TRBV27, with D perhaps matching TRBD1 (5 bases). The CDR3 loop spans 13 amino acids. Trimming removed 9 bases from V and 6 bases from J, with 15 bases in between. Germline assignment: CDR1 MNHEY and CDR2 SMNVEV (reference sequence). The CDR3 protein is CASSIRRGQPQHF. CDR3 DNA sequence: TGTGCCAGTTCTATAAGGAGGGGTCAGCCCCAGCATTTT.

The chain is built from TRBV6-5 and TRBJ2-7; 7 bases align to TRBD1. The germline V gene has CDR1 MNHEY and CDR2 SVGAGI. V trimming: 0 bases; J trimming: 3 bases; junction bases outside the gene matches: 8. CDR3 length: 16 amino acids. This CDR3 is CASSYSIYRGYYEQYF. In DNA form, the CDR3 reads TGTGCCAGCAGTTACTCCATCTACAGGGGCTACTACGAGCAGTACTTC.

Here the CDR3 reads CASSSTGIETQYF. The CDR3, as DNA: TGTGCCAGCAGCTCGACAGGGATCGAGACCCAGTACTTC. The gene calls are TRBV7-9 and TRBJ2-5; 7 nucleotides align to TRBD1. The V and J ends lost 4 bases and 5 bases, in that order; junction bases with no gene match: 4. CDR3 length equals 13 residues. Germline V gene lookup returns CDR1 SEHNR and CDR2 FQNEAQ (reference sequence).

V usage is TRBV6-5 and J usage is TRBJ1-4, with a weak D call TRBD1 (6 bases). The V and J ends lost 0 bases and 10 bases respectively, with 15 bases between them. The germline gives CDR1 MNHEY, CDR2 SVGAGI. There are 15 residues in the CDR3. As DNA, the CDR3 is TGTGCCAGCAGTTACTCAACAGGGAGCGTTGGAAAACTGTTTTTT. Amino acid sequence: CASSYSTGSVGKLFF.

The J gene is TRBJ1-2, the V gene TRBV7-2; 8 bases fit TRBD1. With V trimmed by 5 bases and J by 4 bases, 3 bases remained unmatched. The germline gives CDR1 SGHTA, CDR2 FQGNSA. CDR3 length: 13 residues. CDR3 in amino acids: CASSPGQGYGYTF. CDR3 coding DNA: TGTGCCAGCAGCCCCGGACAGGGCTATGGCTACACCTTC.

The V gene is TRBV5-1, the J gene TRBJ2-4; D remains unclear. Trimming shortened V by 4 bases and J by 0 bases, and 11 bases separated the two germline ends. Germline V gives CDR1 SGHRS, CDR2 YFSETQ. This CDR3 spans 15 amino acids. The CDR3 spells CASSPMALAKNIQYF. In DNA form, the CDR3 reads TGCGCCAGCAGCCCCATGGCCCTAGCCAAAAACATTCAGTACTTC.

The chain combines TRBV6-1 with TRBJ1-5; D may be TRBD1 (5 bases). The CDR3 loop spans 13 amino acids. V was cut by 4 bases and J by 7 bases, with 11 bases left in between. The germline V gene has CDR1 MNHNS and CDR2 SASEGT. The CDR3 region is CASSVIRGQPQHF. For the CDR3, the DNA is TGTGCCAGCAGTGTGATTCGGGGGCAGCCCCAGCATTTT.

The genes are TRBV12-5 and TRBJ2-1; D remains unclear. Trimming shortened V by 1 base and J by 7 bases, and 8 bases separated the two germline ends. This CDR3 is built from 13 residues. CDR1 LGHNT and CDR2 FRNRAP come from the germline V gene. The CDR3, as DNA: TGTGCTAGTGGTTTGGCGTTTGGGAATGAGCAGTTCTTC. As protein: CASGLAFGNEQFF.

This chain joins TRBV4-1 and TRBJ2-1; D not resolved. V dropped 1 base and J dropped 10 bases, with 11 bases sitting between them. The CDR3 sequence is 13 residues long. In germline, CDR1 is MGHRA, CDR2 YSYEKL. The CDR3 loop is CASSQALGGEQFF. DNA of the CDR3: TGCGCCAGCAGCCAAGCCCTCGGTGGAGAGCAGTTCTTC.